The next 19 T cell receptor beta chains were all read from a single sample in a study of cytomegalovirus exposure and HLA in healthy donors. PCR involved 60 Vbeta and 13 Jbeta primers. Using immunoSEQ multiplex PCR, the repertoire was profiled, and TCRdb retains in-frame clones only, with some absent. Of about 160,000 clones in the sample, approximately 80% were seen once. The material sequenced was PBMCs. These receptors came from a woman in her twenties or thirties in good health and CMV-seropositive.

V gene TRBV2 combines with J gene TRBJ2-1, with TRBD2 matching 7 bases. V lost 7 bases and J lost 3; bases outside the gene matches: 9. Germline-derived CDR1 and CDR2 are SNHLY and FYNNEI. The CDR3 consists of 15 residues. The chain's CDR3 is CASMVEERGYNEQFF. The CDR3 nucleotides read TGTGCCAGCATGGTGGAAGAGCGGGGCTACAATGAGCAGTTCTTC.

The count of this clone is one. At one end, the junction sequence differs from germline, possibly due to a read error. V and J are TRBV10-1 and TRBJ1-2; a possible D gene is TRBD1 (5 bases). From germline, CDR1 is WNHNN and CDR2 SYGVQD (reference sequence). This CDR3 is 8 amino acids long. The CDR3 reads CANRDWGF. The CDR3 region has the DNA TGCGCCAACCGGGACTGGGGCTTC.

This clone turned up a few times. The chain uses TRBV5-1 and TRBJ2-7; TRBD2 agrees at 8 bases. The germline CDR1 and CDR2 sequences are SGHRS and YFSETQ. V trimming: 1 base; J trimming: 1 base; junction bases outside the gene matches: 4. CDR3 length: 15 residues. CDR3: CASSLRASGSYEQYF. Here the CDR3 DNA reads TGCGCCAGCAGCTTGAGGGCTAGCGGGTCCTACGAGCAGTACTTC. The whole variable domain, remainder taken from reference TRBV5-1 and TRBJ2-7, is KAGVTQTPRYLIKTRGQQVTLSCSPISGHRSVSWYQQTPGQGLQFLFEYFSETQRNKGNFPGRFSGRQFSNSRSEMNVSTLELGDSALYLCASSLRASGSYEQYFGPGTRLTVT.

The V and J genes are TRBV2 and TRBJ1-2; TRBD1 agrees at 8 bases. Losses at the gene ends were 5 bases for V and 8 bases for J; bases not matched to a gene: 4. The CDR3 runs 12 residues. Germline V gene data show CDR1 as SNHLY and CDR2 as FYNNEI. CDR3 DNA: TGTGCCAGCAGTCGGACAGGGAACGGCTACACCTTC. As protein: CASSRTGNGYTF. The full variable domain, with the rest looked up from reference TRBV2 and TRBJ1-2, is EPEVTQTPSHQVTQMGQEVILRCVPISNHLYFYWYRQILGQKVEFLVSFYNNEISEKSEIFDDQFSVERPDGSNFTLKIRSTKLEDSAMYFCASSRTGNGYTFGSGTRLTVV.

The gene calls are TRBV30 and TRBJ2-2; D perhaps matches TRBD1 (6 bases). V shed 7 bases and J shed 3 bases, with 9 bases lying between them. This CDR3 has 12 amino acids. Germline V gene lookup returns CDR1 GTSNPN and CDR2 SVGIG (reference sequence). The CDR3 sequence is CASYRDTGELFF. As DNA, the CDR3 is TGTGCCTCTTACAGGGACACCGGGGAGCTGTTTTTT.

V usage is TRBV4-3 and J usage is TRBJ2-1; D gene uncertain. With 0 bases removed from V and 3 bases from J, the gap between germline ends came to 15 bases. The CDR3 covers 17 residues. Per the germline V gene, CDR1 is LGHNA and CDR2 is YSLEER. CDR3 amino acids: CASSQDSQLAFYNEQFF. The CDR3, as DNA: TGCGCCAGCAGCCAAGATTCCCAGTTAGCCTTCTACAATGAGCAGTTCTTC.

The V and J genes are TRBV4-3 and TRBJ2-1, with D possibly TRBD2 on 5 matching bases. Germline V lookup: CDR1 LGHNA, CDR2 YSLEER. Trimming took off 3 bases at V and 7 bases at J, with 10 bases between the two ends. This CDR3 spans 13 amino acids. CDR3 amino acids: CASSQERGNEQFF. The CDR3 coding sequence is TGCGCCAGCAGCCAGGAGCGAGGGAATGAGCAGTTCTTC.

The J gene is TRBJ1-2, the V gene TRBV6-6; 8 positions match TRBD1. The V gene end was trimmed by 6 bases and the J gene end by 2 bases; junction bases not matched to a gene: 2. The CDR3 sequence is 13 residues long. CDR1 and CDR2 (germline): MNHNY, SVGAGI (reference sequence). This chain's CDR3 is CASRRTGNYGYTF. The CDR3 DNA reads as TGTGCCAGCAGAAGGACAGGGAACTATGGCTACACCTTC.

The V and J genes are TRBV6-5 and TRBJ2-7, with 16 bases that match TRBD2. Germline V gene sequence: CDR1 MNHEY, CDR2 SVGAGI. The ends lost 6 bases at V and 7 bases at J; junction bases unmatched: 3. The CDR3 runs to 14 residues. This CDR3 is CASRGLAGGREQYF. The CDR3, as DNA: TGTGCCAGCAGGGGACTAGCGGGGGGGAGGGAGCAGTACTTC.

This chain links TRBV30 with TRBJ2-5; D remains unclear. Germline lookup yields CDR1 GTSNPN and CDR2 SVGIG (reference sequence). Trimming left V 4 bases short and J 4 bases short, with 13 bases between. This CDR3 has 13 residues. CDR3 region: CAWNGRFRETQYF. For the CDR3, the DNA is TGTGCCTGGAATGGTAGATTTCGAGAGACCCAGTACTTC.

This clone showed up just once. The chain has TRBV7-6 and TRBJ2-1; tentative D call: TRBD2 (5 bases). Germline loops: CDR1 SGHVS, CDR2 FNYEAQ. CDR3 length: 15 residues. Deletions cut 5 bases from V and 1 base from J, with 12 bases between. CDR3 nucleotide sequence: TGTGCCAGCAGCCGGACTTCGAGGTCCTACAATGAGCAGTTCTTC. Protein product: CASSRTSRSYNEQFF.

This sequence joins TRBV2 and TRBJ2-2; 10 bases are a match to TRBD2. CDR1 SNHLY and CDR2 FYNNEI come from the germline V gene. The CDR3 covers 15 residues. J gave up 4 bases and V 3 bases, and 2 bases lay outside the gene matches. For the CDR3, the DNA is TGTGCCAGCAGTGAGGTAGCGGGGGGCACCGGGGAGCTGTTTTTT. This codes for CASSEVAGGTGELFF.

The chain joins TRBV27 to TRBJ1-2; D uncertain. V lost 4 bases to trimming and J lost 4 bases, with 13 bases between them. CDR3 length: 14 residues. CDR1 MNHEY and CDR2 SMNVEV come from the germline V gene (reference sequence). This CDR3 is CASSSQREAYGYTF. Written as DNA, the CDR3 is TGTGCCAGCAGTTCCCAGAGGGAGGCCTATGGCTACACCTTC.

The chain has TRBV7-8 and TRBJ2-1; TRBD2 matches at 11 bases. V shed 8 bases, J shed 7 bases, and the junction held 10 bases outside the gene matches. CDR1 is SGHVS and CDR2 is FQNEAQ in the germline V gene. CDR3 length: 15 amino acids. CDR3 sequence: CASSLGASGGNEQFF. The CDR3 coding sequence is TGTGCCAGCTCCCTTGGGGCTAGCGGGGGGAATGAGCAGTTCTTC.

The V gene is TRBV11-3, the J gene TRBJ2-2, with TRBD2 matching 9 bases. CDR3 size: 15 residues. With 5 bases clipped from V and 3 bases from J, the junction kept 4 bases outside the gene matches. Per germline, CDR1 SGHNT and CDR2 YENEEA. The CDR3 sequence is CASSISGGYTGELFF. As DNA, the CDR3 is TGTGCCAGCAGCATTAGCGGGGGATACACCGGGGAGCTGTTTTTT.

This clone was seen a handful of times. The V and J genes are TRBV19 and TRBJ2-3, with 8 nucleotides matching TRBD1. Trimming took 7 bases from V and 0 from J; bases not matched to a gene: 15. Germline CDR1 reads LNHDA; CDR2 reads SQIVND (reference sequence). The CDR3 extends over 18 amino acids. CDR3 coding DNA: TGTGCCAGTAATGACAGGGGAAGAAGCGGAGCTAGCACAGATACGCAGTATTTT. It yields the protein CASNDRGRSGASTDTQYF.

The CDR3 loop is CASSVEGDSYNEQFF. The CDR3 DNA reads as TGTGCCAGCAGCGTAGAAGGGGACAGTTACAATGAGCAGTTCTTC. This chain connects TRBV9 to TRBJ2-1; 7 bases fit TRBD1. This CDR3 is 15 amino acids long. V was pared by 0 bases and J by 4 bases, with 4 bases of the junction left unmatched. Germline CDR1 and CDR2: SGDLS and YYNGEE.

CDR3 nucleotide sequence: TGTGCCAGCAGTGGACAGAACAGGTACGAGCAGTACTTC. Encoded protein: CASSGQNRYEQYF. This chain connects TRBV6-6 to TRBJ2-7, with D perhaps matching TRBD1 (6 bases). Germline CDR1 reads MNHNY; CDR2 reads SVGAGI (reference sequence). Trimming pared 5 bases from V and 4 bases from J, leaving 12 bases between. This CDR3 contains 13 residues.

CDR3 sequence: CASSTTHLAGGGEQFF. CDR3 bases: TGTGCCAGCTCAACTACCCACCTAGCGGGGGGTGGTGAGCAGTTCTTC. The chain recombines TRBV18 with TRBJ2-1; 11 bases match TRBD2. The J segment lost 9 bases and the V segment lost 5 bases, leaving 12 bases of the junction unmatched. The CDR3 totals 16 residues. Germline V lookup: CDR1 KGHSH, CDR2 LQKENI.